These T cell receptor beta chains were read from a single sample in a study of shared clonotypes between healthy human individuals. This table comes from immunoSEQ multiplex PCR, and its TCRdb copy is limited to in-frame clones, with some not included. The sample records roughly 1,100,000 clones, roughly 80% being singletons. Specimen: memory CD4+ T cells sorted from blood. The origin of the receptors is a man aged 18 to 30 in good health. CDR3s include the opening cysteine and the closing phenylalanine or tryptophan. Each record gives: D gene, J gene, V gene, clone size, CDR3 DNA, CDR3 protein. D genes are given only for firm matches. Not every row has a clone size; where given, it reads once, few, many or a size class.

d_call: NA
j_call: TRBJ1-4
v_call: TRBV18
clone_size: NA
cdr3_nt: TGTGCCAGCTCACCACCCGACAATAATGAAAAACTGTTTTTT
cdr3_aa: CASSPPDNNEKLFF

d_call: NA
j_call: TRBJ1-1
v_call: TRBV19
clone_size: NA
cdr3_nt: TGTGCCAGTAGTATCGGCTTCCAGGGTGAAGCTTTCTTT
cdr3_aa: CASSIGFQGEAFF

d_call: NA
j_call: TRBJ1-1
v_call: TRBV11-2
clone_size: few
cdr3_nt: TGTGCCAGCAGCTTAGATCTAACGGTTTTGGGGGAGGCTTTCTTT
cdr3_aa: CASSLDLTVLGEAFF

d_call: NA
j_call: TRBJ2-5
v_call: TRBV5-1
clone_size: few
cdr3_nt: TGCGCCAGCAGGGACCAAGAGACCCAGTACTTC
cdr3_aa: CASRDQETQYF

d_call: NA
j_call: TRBJ2-5
v_call: TRBV18
clone_size: NA
cdr3_nt: TGTGCCAGCTCACCTCTAGCGAAAGAGACCCAGTACTTC
cdr3_aa: CASSPLAKETQYF

d_call: TRBD1
j_call: TRBJ1-5
v_call: TRBV4-1
clone_size: NA
cdr3_nt: TGCGCCAGCAGCCATGCAGGGGGGAAAAGCAATCAGCCCCAGCATTTT
cdr3_aa: CASSHAGGKSNQPQHF

d_call: TRBD1
j_call: TRBJ2-3
v_call: TRBV10-3
clone_size: NA
cdr3_nt: TGTGCCACCAGGACAGGGACCGATACGCAGTATTTT
cdr3_aa: CATRTGTDTQYF

d_call: TRBD2
j_call: TRBJ2-3
v_call: TRBV5-1
clone_size: NA
cdr3_nt: TGCGCCAGCAGCTTGACCGGGACTAGCGGGACCTTTAACCCTTACACAGATACGCAGTATTTT
cdr3_aa: CASSLTGTSGTFNPYTDTQYF

d_call: NA
j_call: TRBJ2-5
v_call: TRBV30
clone_size: NA
cdr3_nt: TGTGCCTGGAGTGTACCTGGAGTGGGGAAAGAGACCCAGTACTTC
cdr3_aa: CAWSVPGVGKETQYF

d_call: TRBD2
j_call: TRBJ2-1
v_call: TRBV5-1
clone_size: NA
cdr3_nt: TGCGCCAGCAGTTCGGGACTAGCGGGATACGAGCAGTTCTTC
cdr3_aa: CASSSGLAGYEQFF

d_call: NA
j_call: TRBJ1-6
v_call: TRBV5-8
clone_size: NA
cdr3_nt: TGTGCCAGCAGCTCTAATTCACCCCTCCACTTT
cdr3_aa: CASSSNSPLHF

d_call: NA
j_call: TRBJ1-5
v_call: TRBV10-3
clone_size: NA
cdr3_nt: TGTGCCATCAGTGAGTCTGGGGGACCCAATCAGCCCCAGCATTTT
cdr3_aa: CAISESGGPNQPQHF

d_call: NA
j_call: TRBJ2-1
v_call: TRBV5-1
clone_size: NA
cdr3_nt: TGCGCCAGCAGCTCAGTCCGGGACTCGCTCTCCGAGCAGTTCTTC
cdr3_aa: CASSSVRDSLSEQFF

d_call: NA
j_call: TRBJ2-3
v_call: TRBV7-2
clone_size: NA
cdr3_nt: TGTGCCAGCAGCTCCCAGGGTTGGGACACAGATACGCAGTATTTT
cdr3_aa: CASSSQGWDTDTQYF

d_call: NA
j_call: TRBJ2-5
v_call: TRBV5-1
clone_size: NA
cdr3_nt: TGCGCCAGCAGCCCCAGTGAAGGGACTCCGGCGCCCCAAATATACTTC
cdr3_aa: CASSPSEGTPAPQIYF

d_call: NA
j_call: TRBJ1-1
v_call: TRBV15
clone_size: few
cdr3_nt: TGTGCCACCAGCCTCAGGGCGGGGACTGAAGCTTTCTTT
cdr3_aa: CATSLRAGTEAFF

d_call: NA
j_call: TRBJ2-1
v_call: TRBV11-2
clone_size: NA
cdr3_nt: TGTGCCAGCAGCTTAGTGGTCCCCACGGGGGAGCAGTTCTTC
cdr3_aa: CASSLVVPTGEQFF

d_call: TRBD2
j_call: TRBJ2-5
v_call: TRBV6-5
clone_size: NA
cdr3_nt: TGTGCCAGCAGCCCCGGGGAGGGGCGGCCGGAGACCCAGTACTTC
cdr3_aa: CASSPGEGRPETQYF

d_call: TRBD1
j_call: TRBJ1-4
v_call: TRBV2
clone_size: few
cdr3_nt: TGTGCCAGCAGTGCCAGGGGGAGGGCTGAAAAACTGTTTTTT
cdr3_aa: CASSARGRAEKLFF

d_call: TRBD2
j_call: TRBJ2-1
v_call: TRBV5-1
clone_size: NA
cdr3_nt: TGCGCCAGCAGCTTTGGAGCGGGAGACTCCTACAATGAGCAGTTCTTC
cdr3_aa: CASSFGAGDSYNEQFF

d_call: NA
j_call: TRBJ2-3
v_call: TRBV5-4
clone_size: NA
cdr3_nt: TGTGCCAGCAGCTCCGCAGGGGGGAGCACAGATACGCAGTATTTT
cdr3_aa: CASSSAGGSTDTQYF

d_call: NA
j_call: TRBJ2-2
v_call: TRBV10-3
clone_size: few
cdr3_nt: TGTGCCATCGAGGGAGGCACCGGGGAGCTGTTTTTT
cdr3_aa: CAIEGGTGELFF

d_call: NA
j_call: TRBJ2-3
v_call: TRBV5-1
clone_size: few
cdr3_nt: TGCGCCAGCAGCTTGGCCGGGGGCAGGGAACCTTCAGATACGCAGTATTTT
cdr3_aa: CASSLAGGREPSDTQYF

d_call: NA
j_call: TRBJ2-7
v_call: TRBV10-2
clone_size: NA
cdr3_nt: TGCGCCAGCAGTGACAGTATGCAGGGTACCGAGCAGTACTTC
cdr3_aa: CASSDSMQGTEQYF

d_call: NA
j_call: TRBJ1-1
v_call: TRBV11-3
clone_size: NA
cdr3_nt: TGTGCCAGCAGCTTAGAGGTATCAAAGCCGAACACTGAAGCTTTCTTT
cdr3_aa: CASSLEVSKPNTEAFF

d_call: NA
j_call: TRBJ1-1
v_call: TRBV5-1
clone_size: NA
cdr3_nt: TGCGCCAGCAGCCCTGAGATTAGTAACACTGAAGCTTTCTTT
cdr3_aa: CASSPEISNTEAFF

d_call: NA
j_call: TRBJ2-2
v_call: TRBV5-1
clone_size: NA
cdr3_nt: TGCGCCAGCAGCTTGGCGGGGACGAACACCGGGGAGCTGTTTTTT
cdr3_aa: CASSLAGTNTGELFF

d_call: NA
j_call: TRBJ2-6
v_call: TRBV9
clone_size: NA
cdr3_nt: TGTGCCAGCAGCGTTAGCTCTGGGGCCAACGTCCTGACTTTC
cdr3_aa: CASSVSSGANVLTF

d_call: TRBD2
j_call: TRBJ2-5
v_call: TRBV7-9
clone_size: NA
cdr3_nt: TGTGCCAGCAGCTTGGGTAGCGGGGCCGAAGAGACCCAGTACTTC
cdr3_aa: CASSLGSGAEETQYF

d_call: TRBD2
j_call: TRBJ2-5
v_call: TRBV30
clone_size: NA
cdr3_nt: TGTGCCTGGGGGGAGGGGGAGACCCAGTACTTC
cdr3_aa: CAWGEGETQYF

d_call: NA
j_call: TRBJ1-6
v_call: TRBV5-1
clone_size: few
cdr3_nt: TGCGCCAGCAGCGACGGTTATAATTCACCCCTCCACTTT
cdr3_aa: CASSDGYNSPLHF

d_call: TRBD2
j_call: TRBJ2-1
v_call: TRBV6-1
clone_size: many
cdr3_nt: TGTGCCAGCAGTGAAGGCGGGAGCTTTAATGAGCAGTTCTTC
cdr3_aa: CASSEGGSFNEQFF

d_call: NA
j_call: TRBJ2-5
v_call: TRBV10-1
clone_size: NA
cdr3_nt: TGCGCCAGCAGTGAGGGGCCGACAGAGACCCAGTACTTC
cdr3_aa: CASSEGPTETQYF

d_call: TRBD1
j_call: TRBJ2-7
v_call: TRBV10-3
clone_size: NA
cdr3_nt: TGTGCCATCAGTGAGGAGCGACAGGGGATTTACGAGCAGTACTTC
cdr3_aa: CAISEERQGIYEQYF

d_call: TRBD1
j_call: TRBJ2-2
v_call: TRBV5-1
clone_size: NA
cdr3_nt: TGCGCCAGCAGCTTAGCAGACAGGGACACCGGGGAGCTGTTTTTT
cdr3_aa: CASSLADRDTGELFF

d_call: TRBD2
j_call: TRBJ2-3
v_call: TRBV18
clone_size: NA
cdr3_nt: TGTGCCAGCTCACCAAGGGACTACTTCACAGATACGCAGTATTTT
cdr3_aa: CASSPRDYFTDTQYF

d_call: NA
j_call: TRBJ1-3
v_call: TRBV6-5
clone_size: NA
cdr3_nt: TGTGCCAGCAGTGCAGGGACTGGAAACACCATATATTTT
cdr3_aa: CASSAGTGNTIYF

d_call: NA
j_call: TRBJ1-2
v_call: TRBV28
clone_size: NA
cdr3_nt: TGTGCCAGCAGCTCCCCTTCGGACAGCTGGGGCTACACCTTC
cdr3_aa: CASSSPSDSWGYTF

d_call: NA
j_call: TRBJ1-4
v_call: TRBV27
clone_size: NA
cdr3_nt: TGTGCCAGCAATCATCTTAAGCGGGGACAAATTAATGAAAAACTGTTTTTT
cdr3_aa: CASNHLKRGQINEKLFF

d_call: NA
j_call: TRBJ2-7
v_call: TRBV27
clone_size: few
cdr3_nt: TGTGCCAGCAGTCGCGCCCGGGGGACTGGGAGCTCCTACGAGCAGTACTTC
cdr3_aa: CASSRARGTGSSYEQYF

d_call: NA
j_call: TRBJ2-3
v_call: TRBV5-4
clone_size: NA
cdr3_nt: TGTGCCAGCAGCTTGAAACAGGGTCCTACAGATACGCAGTATTTT
cdr3_aa: CASSLKQGPTDTQYF

d_call: NA
j_call: TRBJ2-7
v_call: TRBV11-2
clone_size: NA
cdr3_nt: TGTGCCAGCAGCCACCCGCGGAGCGCCGAGCAGTACTTC
cdr3_aa: CASSHPRSAEQYF

d_call: NA
j_call: TRBJ1-1
v_call: TRBV18
clone_size: few
cdr3_nt: TGTGCCAGCTCCCCAGGACGGAAGAACACTGAAGCTTTCTTT
cdr3_aa: CASSPGRKNTEAFF

d_call: NA
j_call: TRBJ2-7
v_call: TRBV27
clone_size: NA
cdr3_nt: TGTGCCAGCAGCCCGGACCGGGGGCCTTACGAGCAGTACTTC
cdr3_aa: CASSPDRGPYEQYF

d_call: NA
j_call: TRBJ2-5
v_call: TRBV5-1
clone_size: NA
cdr3_nt: TGCGCCAGCCCGCGGTCAGAGACCCAGTACTTC
cdr3_aa: CASPRSETQYF

d_call: NA
j_call: TRBJ1-3
v_call: TRBV7-2
clone_size: NA
cdr3_nt: TGTGCCAGCAGCTCGCCAGCCTCTGGAAACACCATATATTTT
cdr3_aa: CASSSPASGNTIYF

d_call: NA
j_call: TRBJ2-5
v_call: TRBV6-5
clone_size: NA
cdr3_nt: TGTGCCAGCAGTTACTCGTACGACACCCCTGCGACCCAGTACTTC
cdr3_aa: CASSYSYDTPATQYF

d_call: NA
j_call: TRBJ2-4
v_call: TRBV6-1
clone_size: NA
cdr3_nt: TGTGCCAGCAGTGAAGCGCAGGCTGGCTACCAAAACATTCAGTACTTC
cdr3_aa: CASSEAQAGYQNIQYF

d_call: NA
j_call: TRBJ2-6
v_call: TRBV9
clone_size: NA
cdr3_nt: TGTGCCAGCAGCGTATGGGGCTCTGGGGCCAACGTCCTGACTTTC
cdr3_aa: CASSVWGSGANVLTF

d_call: NA
j_call: TRBJ2-7
v_call: TRBV27
clone_size: NA
cdr3_nt: TGTGCCAGCAGTTCCCGCGGCAGATGGACGTACGAGCAGTACTTC
cdr3_aa: CASSSRGRWTYEQYF

d_call: TRBD1
j_call: TRBJ1-4
v_call: TRBV4-1
clone_size: once
cdr3_nt: TGCGCCAGCAGCCAAGGTCGACAGGGGAGAGAAAAACTGTTTTTT
cdr3_aa: CASSQGRQGREKLFF

d_call: TRBD2
j_call: TRBJ2-7
v_call: TRBV7-2
clone_size: NA
cdr3_nt: TGTGCCAGCAGCTCCTCTAGCGGGAGCTCCTACGAGCAGTACTTC
cdr3_aa: CASSSSSGSSYEQYF